These 2 T cell receptor beta chains originate from one sample sequenced in a study of T cell repertoires in cytomegalovirus infection. TCRdb reprocessed the reads via MiXCR and lists one record per CDR3 protein. The profile covers 650,000 to 850,000 distinct CDR3 sequences, with about 29% appearing a single time and around 13% taken by the ten largest. These receptors lack a known antigen. The material sequenced was cultured CD8+ T cells from PBMCs, taken from culture after CMV antigen stimulation. The receptors were gathered from a human donor in good health (CMV status not recorded). Some clones in this sample may be carry-over from other donors' samples.

This clonotype was counted only a few times. CDR3 nucleotides: TGTGCCAGTAGTATCCCGACCATGAATAGCAATCAGCCCCAGCATTTT. Translating gives CASSIPTMNSNQPQHF. The V gene is TRBV19, the J gene TRBJ1-5; D not resolved. The V end was cut by 3 bases, the J end by 0 bases, with 12 bases between. CDR3 size: 16 residues. Germline V lookup: CDR1 LNHDA, CDR2 SQIVND (reference sequence).

There are a few counts of this clonotype. This rearrangement joins TRBV7-6 to TRBJ2-1, with 8 bases aligning to TRBD1. The junction had 12 bases not matched to a gene; V was cut back by 8 bases and J by 0 bases. CDR1 and CDR2 from the germline V gene are SGHVS and FNYEAQ. This CDR3 comprises 17 residues. The CDR3 region is CASGGDRWMRSYNEQFF. For the CDR3, the DNA is TGTGCCAGCGGAGGGGACAGGTGGATGCGCTCCTACAATGAGCAGTTCTTC.